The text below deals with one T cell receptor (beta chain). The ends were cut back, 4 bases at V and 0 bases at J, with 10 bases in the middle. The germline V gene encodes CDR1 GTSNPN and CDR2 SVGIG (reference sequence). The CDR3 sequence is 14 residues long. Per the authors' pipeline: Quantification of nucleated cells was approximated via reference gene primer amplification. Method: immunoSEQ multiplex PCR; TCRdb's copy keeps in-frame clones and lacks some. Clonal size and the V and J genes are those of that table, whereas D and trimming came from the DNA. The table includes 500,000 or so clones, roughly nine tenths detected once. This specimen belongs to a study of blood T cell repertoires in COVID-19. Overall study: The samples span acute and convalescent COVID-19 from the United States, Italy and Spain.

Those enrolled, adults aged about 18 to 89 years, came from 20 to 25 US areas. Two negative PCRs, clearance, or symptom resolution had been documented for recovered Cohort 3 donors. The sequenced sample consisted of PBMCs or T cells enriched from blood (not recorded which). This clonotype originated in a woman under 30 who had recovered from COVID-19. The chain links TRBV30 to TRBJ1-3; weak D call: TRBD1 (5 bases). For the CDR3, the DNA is TGTGCCTGGACAGGGTTCATCTCTGGAAACACCATATATTTT. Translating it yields CAWTGFISGNTIYF.